This TCR beta chain is from a study of blood T cell repertoires in COVID-19. About the study: Spain, Italy and the United States supplied samples that represented acute and convalescent COVID-19.

Cohort 3 donors were reported recovered after two negative PCRs, clearance, or symptom resolution. Original data processing: The assay estimated nucleated cells by amplifying reference gene primers. Sequencing used immunoSEQ multiplex PCR; TCRdb keeps in-frame clones, though not all of them. V and J calls and clone size come straight from that table; D and trimming were deduced from the DNA. The table lists about 140,000 clones, over 75% of them singletons. Germline CDR1 is SNHLY and CDR2 is FYNNEI. The CDR3 length is 13 residues. Trimming took off 7 bases at V and 4 bases at J, with 13 bases between the two ends.

The sequence was obtained from a woman in her forties or fifties who had recovered from COVID-19. Sequenced material: PBMCs or T cells enriched from blood (not recorded which). The V and J genes are TRBV2 and TRBJ1-2, with a weak D call TRBD1 (6 bases). For the CDR3, the DNA is TGTGCCAGCACAAGACAGGAAACCTATGGCTACACCTTC. Translation gives CASTRQETYGYTF.